This TCR beta chain appears in the sequencing data of a study of tumor-infiltrating lymphocytes in primary liver carcinoma. Study background: Roughly 3.65 to 7.13 million productive TCRbeta reads were obtained per sample, with similar numbers across tissue types.

The CDR3 spans 9 residues. Trimming took off 8 bases at V and 9 bases at J, with 11 bases between the two ends. CDR1 is SQVTM and CDR2 is ANQGSEA in the germline V gene. Unsorted bulk tissue, roughly 19-34 mg of it, served as the source for co-extraction of RNA and DNA. Starting material of 400 to 600 ng total RNA yielded TCR beta cDNA via a constant-region primer. ARM-PCR was slightly modified, and three nested multiplex PCR rounds with it gave rise to the TCR beta libraries. The opening two PCR rounds, approximately 10 cycles each, paired TRBV1-TRBV30 forward primers with a C-beta reverse primer. MiXCR, applied by TCRdb to the multiplex PCR reads, yields one record per CDR3 protein. The sample has roughly 55,000 distinct CDR3 sequences; 55% to 75% are singletons. This clonotype was seen just once.

The source is a man in his forties with primary liver carcinoma and hepatitis B virus infection. The rearrangement joins TRBV29-1 to TRBJ2-7; TRBD1 might be the D (5 bases). The sample consisted of liver tumor tissue from sampling region 2. Subset of the sample: tumor region T2, inferior pole. CDR3 sequence (DNA): TGCAGCATCCATAGGGGGCAGTACTTC. Amino acids: CSIHRGQYF.